This TCR beta chain was captured by sequencing in a study of T cells in Graves' hyperthyroidism and ophthalmopathy. The sample holds a few counts of this clonotype. Germline V gene lookup returns CDR1 SGHAT and CDR2 FQNNGV. The V gene end was trimmed by 5 bases and the J gene end by 0 bases; junction bases not matched to a gene: 10. The CDR3 sequence is 18 residues long. Graves' hyperthyroidism without ophthalmopathy progression within 18 months was termed stable. It was RNA transcripts that yielded the amplified TCR beta CDR3 regions. A set of HTBI primers served as the primers for a first-round RT-PCR of the TCR CDR3. In TCRdb, the multiplex PCR reads were re-called with MiXCR into one record per CDR3 protein. This sample yields around 450,000 distinct CDR3 sequences, of which 15% to 19% are seen a single time; around an eighth belongs to the top ten.

This clonotype originated in a woman in her late teens or twenties with Graves' hyperthyroidism. The sequenced material came from blood. The chain recombines TRBV11-2 with TRBJ2-1; 10 nucleotides align to TRBD1. CDR3 bases: TGTGCCAGCAGCGGCCGGGACAGGGGCCCTTACTCCTACAATGAGCAGTTCTTC. Translating gives CASSGRDRGPYSYNEQFF.